Below are 21 T cell receptor beta chains sequenced from a single sample in a study of blood T cell repertoires in COVID-19. Clones were sequenced by immunoSEQ multiplex PCR, and TCRdb holds only the in-frame ones, with some missing. This table holds about 31,000 clones, roughly nine tenths found once. Specimen: peripheral blood. These receptors came from a human donor with active COVID-19. The donor label of this sample is uncertain.

The chain joins TRBV5-1 to TRBJ2-1; TRBD2 aligns across 8 bases. The trim removed 2 bases at V and 5 bases at J, leaving 6 bases unmatched. This CDR3 region has 15 residues. Germline V gene sequence: CDR1 SGHRS, CDR2 YFSETQ. CDR3 sequence (DNA): TGCGCCAGCAGCTTTAGGACTAGCCTGAACAATGAGCAGTTCTTC. Amino acids: CASSFRTSLNNEQFF.

The chain links TRBV11-1 to TRBJ2-7; 7 bases agree with TRBD2. Germline values: CDR1 SGHAT, CDR2 FQDESV (reference sequence). The CDR3 is 15 amino acids. V was clipped by 5 bases and J by 1 base; unmatched bases: 8. CDR3 nucleotides: TGTGCCAGCAGCGCCGAAGCGGGGCGGTCCTACGAGCAGTACTTC. As protein: CASSAEAGRSYEQYF. Full variable domain (rest looked up from reference TRBV11-1 and TRBJ2-7): EAEVAQSPRYKITEKSQAVAFWCDPISGHATLYWYRQILGQGPELLVQFQDESVVDDSQLPKDRFSAERLKGVDSTLKIQPAELGDSAMYLCASSAEAGRSYEQYFGPGTRLTVT.

This chain uses TRBV7-3 with TRBJ2-7; 8 nucleotides agree with TRBD1. The CDR3 spans 13 residues. V dropped 5 bases and J dropped 2; count of bases not matched to a gene: 2. Germline V gives CDR1 SGHTA, CDR2 FQGTGA. The CDR3 DNA reads as TGTGCCAGCAGCCTGACAGGGGCCTACGAGCAGTACTTC. The encoded protein is CASSLTGAYEQYF.

V and J are TRBV28 and TRBJ2-1; 7 nucleotides match TRBD1. This CDR3 is 13 amino acids long. Germline loops: CDR1 MDHEN, CDR2 SYDVKM. Trimming at V came to 5 bases and at J to 9 bases, leaving 7 bases not matched to a gene. CDR3 sequence: CASSTGESGEQFF. DNA of the CDR3: TGTGCCAGCAGTACAGGGGAAAGTGGTGAGCAGTTCTTC.

This clone was counted once. The gene calls are TRBV4-2 and TRBJ2-5; TRBD2 matches at 8 bases. This CDR3 spans 18 amino acids. The junction had 9 bases not matched to a gene; V was cut back by 0 bases and J by 0 bases. Looked up from germline, CDR1 is LGHNA and CDR2 is YNFKEQ. The DNA for the CDR3 is TGTGCCAGCAGCCAAGATCTGGTCAAGCGGGGGTACCAAGAGACCCAGTACTTC. Amino acid sequence: CASSQDLVKRGYQETQYF.

V and J are TRBV4-2 and TRBJ2-5, with 8 bases lining up with TRBD2. The length of the CDR3 is 16 residues. CDR1 is LGHNA, CDR2 YNFKEQ, per germline. Trimming at V came to 0 bases and at J to 9 bases, leaving 12 bases not matched to a gene. The CDR3 region has the DNA TGTGCCAGCAGCCAAGATATGCTAGCGGGTTCGGGGGCCCAGTACTTC. Protein product: CASSQDMLAGSGAQYF.

The rearrangement links TRBV5-1 to TRBJ1-2; 9 nucleotides align to TRBD1. Trimming took 4 bases from V and 3 from J; bases not matched to a gene: 10. The germline gives CDR1 SGHRS, CDR2 YFSETQ. The CDR3 loop spans 16 amino acids. CDR3 loop: CASSRQVQGADYGYTF. The CDR3 nucleotides read TGCGCCAGCAGCCGACAAGTACAGGGGGCCGACTATGGCTACACCTTC.

The chain links TRBV6-4 to TRBJ2-7; the D gene is possibly TRBD1 (6 bases). Germline-derived CDR1 and CDR2 are MRHNA and SNTAGT. The CDR3 is 19 amino acids. V was trimmed by 2 bases and J by 3 bases, leaving 26 bases between them. The CDR3 is CASSDPKKNPGTLNYEQYF. The CDR3 bases are TGTGCCAGCAGTGACCCCAAAAAAAATCCCGGGACACTCAACTACGAGCAGTACTTC.

This clone was observed a few times. The V call is TRBV19, the J call TRBJ1-5; 9 bases map to TRBD1. This CDR3 spans 15 amino acids. V gave up 5 bases and J gave up 6 bases; unmatched junction bases: 8. Germline values: CDR1 LNHDA, CDR2 SQIVND (reference sequence). The CDR3 loop is CASSLGQGNTQPQHF. For the CDR3, the DNA is TGTGCCAGTAGTCTCGGACAGGGGAACACTCAGCCCCAGCATTTT. Variable domain in full (rest from reference TRBV19 and TRBJ1-5): DGGITQSPKYLFRKEGQNVTLSCEQNLNHDAMYWYRQDPGQGLRLIYYSQIVNDFQKGDIAEGYSVSREKKESFPLTVTSAQKNPTAFYLCASSLGQGNTQPQHFGDGTRLSIL.

The chain employs TRBV12-3 or TRBV12-4 and TRBJ2-5, with 8 nucleotides matching TRBD1. The CDR3 is made up of 13 amino acids. With 5 bases clipped from V and 10 bases from J, the junction kept 9 bases outside the gene matches. DNA of the CDR3: TGTGCCAGCAGTACCAAAAGACAGGGGATCCAGTACTTC. Translating gives CASSTKRQGIQYF.

The V gene is TRBV7-2, the J gene TRBJ2-1, with 14 bases matching TRBD2. Germline values: CDR1 SGHTA, CDR2 FQGNSA. The CDR3 runs to 14 residues. Trimming cost V 5 bases and J 10 bases; bases outside gene matches: 4. The CDR3 loop is CASSVGLAGVEQFF. In DNA, the CDR3 is TGTGCCAGCAGCGTGGGACTAGCGGGAGTGGAGCAGTTCTTC.

The V gene is TRBV25-1, the J gene TRBJ1-4, with a tentative D call TRBD1 (5 bases). V lost 1 base to trimming and J lost 0 bases, with 15 bases between them. From germline, CDR1 is MGHDK and CDR2 SYGVNS. CDR3 length: 18 residues. CDR3 in amino acids: CASSEFRQSLATNEKLFF. The CDR3 nucleotides are TGTGCCAGCAGTGAATTTCGACAGAGTCTTGCAACTAATGAAAAACTGTTTTTT.

The rearrangement joins TRBV6-1 to TRBJ1-1; 8 bases are shared with TRBD1. The CDR3 runs 15 residues. Germline CDR1 reads MNHNS; CDR2 reads SASEGT. The junction had 6 bases not matched to a gene; V was cut back by 0 bases and J by 6 bases. The CDR3 here is CASSEALPTGAEAFF. CDR3 DNA: TGTGCCAGCAGTGAAGCGCTTCCGACAGGGGCTGAAGCTTTCTTT.

The count of this clone is one. The chain is built from TRBV7-6 and TRBJ2-1; a possible D gene is TRBD2 (5 bases). Trimming took 2 bases from V and 8 from J, leaving 16 bases between them. Germline V gene data show CDR1 as SGHVS and CDR2 as FNYEAQ. The CDR3 covers 15 residues. CDR3 sequence (DNA): TGTGCCAGCAGCTTATTTTCGGGAAGGATCGATGAGCAGTTCTTC. It yields the protein CASSLFSGRIDEQFF.

The genes are TRBV3-1 (or the pseudogene TRBV3-2) and TRBJ2-7, with 9 positions matching TRBD1. In germline, CDR1 is LGHDT, CDR2 YNNKEL (reference sequence). The junction had 7 bases not matched to a gene; V was cut back by 6 bases and J by 7 bases. The CDR3 has 13 residues. CDR3 residues: CASREGTGWEQYF. The CDR3 DNA reads TGTGCCAGCAGGGAGGGGACAGGGTGGGAGCAGTACTTC.

This chain connects TRBV5-1 to TRBJ2-3; TRBD1 might be the D (6 bases). The CDR3 is 15 residues long. CDR1 SGHRS and CDR2 YFSETQ come from the germline V gene. Trimming pared 5 bases from V and 2 bases from J, leaving 15 bases between. The CDR3: CASRNGTGFTDTQYF. The CDR3 DNA reads as TGCGCCAGCAGGAATGGAACAGGGTTCACAGATACGCAGTATTTT.

The chain uses TRBV24-1 and TRBJ2-7, with 8 bases matching TRBD2. The CDR3 loop spans 16 amino acids. The ends lost 6 bases at V and 0 bases at J; junction bases unmatched: 9. Germline values: CDR1 KGHDR, CDR2 SFDVKD. The CDR3 sequence is CATSLTTSESSYEQYF. CDR3 bases: TGTGCCACCAGTTTGACGACTAGCGAATCCTCCTACGAGCAGTACTTC.

The table lists this clone with a few counts. J is TRBJ2-2 and V is TRBV6-1; D uncertain. V lost 1 base and J 3 bases, leaving 12 bases between the germline ends. Germline assignment: CDR1 MNHNS and CDR2 SASEGT. This CDR3 has 16 amino acids. This CDR3 is CASSEVNLGDTGELFF. In DNA, the CDR3 is TGTGCCAGCAGTGAAGTTAACTTAGGAGACACCGGGGAGCTGTTTTTT.

CDR3 sequence: CASSPLASVSGIGETQYF. CDR3 DNA sequence: TGTGCCAGCTCACCACTGGCATCGGTGTCCGGGATCGGAGAGACCCAGTACTTC. The chain employs TRBV18 and TRBJ2-5; tentatively, D is TRBD2 (5 bases). This CDR3 contains 18 residues. The V and J ends lost 1 base and 4 bases respectively, with 22 bases between them. CDR1 and CDR2 from the germline V gene are KGHSH and LQKENI.

The V call is TRBV5-8, the J call TRBJ2-4; tentative D call: TRBD2 (6 bases). Per the germline V gene, CDR1 is SGHTS and CDR2 is YDEGEE. Trimming shortened V by 6 bases and J by 2 bases, and 12 bases separated the two germline ends. This CDR3 region has 14 residues. The CDR3 sequence is CASNGGLTKNIQYF. CDR3 in DNA: TGTGCCAGCAATGGGGGGTTAACCAAAAACATTCAGTACTTC.

This chain joins TRBV19 and TRBJ1-2; D not certain. Germline values: CDR1 LNHDA, CDR2 SQIVND (reference sequence). V was pared by 9 bases and J by 1 base, with 18 bases between. There are 15 residues in the CDR3. The CDR3 protein is CASWARADHNYGYTF. The CDR3 DNA follows: TGTGCCAGCTGGGCGAGGGCAGACCATAACTATGGCTACACCTTC.